By frequency in the sample, the clone carrying this T cell receptor beta chain is medium-sized. What it recognizes is unknown. The V end was cut by 2 bases, the J end by 3 bases, with 19 bases between. Germline V CDR1 and CDR2: MGHRA, YSYEKL. The CDR3 has 17 residues. The sample comes from a study of T cells in localized non-small cell lung cancer. General study results and limits: With higher T cell density in blood came longer overall survival. The study detected a median around 61 of the top 100 tumor clones in adjacent lung.

TCRdb's copy holds only in-frame clones and misses some; the assay was immunoSEQ multiplex PCR. The sample carries under 4,500 clones, 38% recorded once. The V gene is TRBV4-1, the J gene TRBJ1-1; D possibly corresponds to TRBD1 (5 bases). The sample here was lung tumor tissue, taken before any cancer treatment. The receptor was derived from a woman aged 40-75 years with stage I lung adenocarcinoma. This chain's CDR3 is CASSQPFSTPGDTEAFF. CDR3 DNA: TGCGCCAGCAGCCAACCCTTTTCTACTCCGGGGGACACTGAAGCTTTCTTT.